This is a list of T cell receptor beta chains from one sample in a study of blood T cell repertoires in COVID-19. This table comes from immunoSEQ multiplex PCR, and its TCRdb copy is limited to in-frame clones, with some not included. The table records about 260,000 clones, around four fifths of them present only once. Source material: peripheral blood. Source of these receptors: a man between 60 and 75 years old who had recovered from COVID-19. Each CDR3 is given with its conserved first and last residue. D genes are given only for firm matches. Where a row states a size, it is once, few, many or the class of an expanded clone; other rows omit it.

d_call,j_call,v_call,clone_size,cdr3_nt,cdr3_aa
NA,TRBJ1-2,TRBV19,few,TGTGCCAGTACTCCGGGGGGCACTAACTATGGCTACACCTTC,CASTPGGTNYGYTF
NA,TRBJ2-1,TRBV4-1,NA,TGCGCCAGCAGCCAAGTAAAATTGGCGGGGACCGCCAATGAGCAGTTCTTC,CASSQVKLAGTANEQFF
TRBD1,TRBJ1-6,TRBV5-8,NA,TGTGCCAGCAGCTTGGGCACCCGGACAGGGAATTCACCCCTCCACTTT,CASSLGTRTGNSPLHF
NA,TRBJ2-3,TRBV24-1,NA,TGTGCCACCAGTGATTTTCCGAGTCCAGATACGCAGTATTTT,CATSDFPSPDTQYF
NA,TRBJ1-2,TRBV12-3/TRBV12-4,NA,TGTGCCAGCAGTTTCCAACAAAATGGCTACACCTTC,CASSFQQNGYTF
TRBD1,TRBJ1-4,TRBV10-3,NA,TGTGCCATCAGTGCCCGGGACAGGGGGACTGAAAAACTGTTTTTT,CAISARDRGTEKLFF
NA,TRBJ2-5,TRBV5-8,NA,TGTGCCAGCAGCTTGGGGGGGACTGCAGAGACCCAGTACTTC,CASSLGGTAETQYF
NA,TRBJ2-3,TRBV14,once,TGTGCCAGCAGCCAAATGACCCTCGGGTGGGATACGCAGTATTTT,CASSQMTLGWDTQYF
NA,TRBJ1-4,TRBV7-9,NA,TGTGCCAGCAGCAGAGACGGAGCAACTAATGAAAAACTGTTTTTT,CASSRDGATNEKLFF
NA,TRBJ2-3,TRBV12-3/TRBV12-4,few,TGTGCCAGCAGTTTATATCTGTATTTT,CASSLYLYF
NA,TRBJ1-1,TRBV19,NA,TGTGCCAGTAGTTCCCCGGACAGGAACACTGAAGCTTTCTTT,CASSSPDRNTEAFF
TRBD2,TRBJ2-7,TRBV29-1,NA,TGCAGCGTTAAGACTAGCACCTACGAGCAGTACTTC,CSVKTSTYEQYF
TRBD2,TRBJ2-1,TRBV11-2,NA,TGTGCCAGCAGCTTAGGACGGGGGGGCAGCTCCTACAATGAGCAGTTCTTC,CASSLGRGGSSYNEQFF
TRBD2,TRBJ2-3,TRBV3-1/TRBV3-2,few,TGTGCCAGCAGCCCCCCCGGACTAGCGGGGGCGGGTGGTACGCAGTATTTT,CASSPPGLAGAGGTQYF
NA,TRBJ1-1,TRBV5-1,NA,TGCGCCAGCAGCTCGGGCCGGACAGTGAACACTGAAGCTTTCTTT,CASSSGRTVNTEAFF
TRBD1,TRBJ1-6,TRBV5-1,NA,TGCGCCAGCAGCTTACCCGCGACAGGGGCTTCACCCCTCCACTTT,CASSLPATGASPLHF
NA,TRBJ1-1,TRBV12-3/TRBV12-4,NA,TGTGCCAGCAGTTTGAGTGTGGGCGAAGCTTTCTTT,CASSLSVGEAFF
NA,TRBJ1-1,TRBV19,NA,TGTGCCAGTGCGGGAGGGGGGGGCGTCATGAACACTGAAGCTTTCTTT,CASAGGGGVMNTEAFF
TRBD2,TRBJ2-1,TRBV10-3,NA,TGTGCCATCAGTGTTGGGACTAGCGGGGGTGAGCAGTTCTTC,CAISVGTSGGEQFF
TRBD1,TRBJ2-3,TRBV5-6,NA,TGTGCCAGCAACATGGGGGGACAGGGGGCAGATACGCAGTATTTT,CASNMGGQGADTQYF
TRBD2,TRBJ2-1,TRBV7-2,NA,TGTGCCAGCAGCTTATCTAGTGAGCGGGGGGGCCGCTACAATGAGCAGTTCTTC,CASSLSSERGGRYNEQFF
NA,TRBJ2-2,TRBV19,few,TGTGCCAGTAGTCTCAACGGGGGGCCCGGGGAGCTGTTTTTT,CASSLNGGPGELFF